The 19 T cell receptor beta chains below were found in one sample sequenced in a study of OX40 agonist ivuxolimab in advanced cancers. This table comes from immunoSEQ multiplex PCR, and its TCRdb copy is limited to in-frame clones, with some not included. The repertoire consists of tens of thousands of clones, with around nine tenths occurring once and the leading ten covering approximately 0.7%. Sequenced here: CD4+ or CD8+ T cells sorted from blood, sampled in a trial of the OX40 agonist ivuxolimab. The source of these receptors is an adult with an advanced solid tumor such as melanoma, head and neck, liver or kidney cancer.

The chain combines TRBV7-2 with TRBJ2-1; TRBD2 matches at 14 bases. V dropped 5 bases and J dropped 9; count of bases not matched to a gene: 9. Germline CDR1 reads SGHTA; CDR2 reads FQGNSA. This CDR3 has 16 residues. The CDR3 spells CASSLGTSGGQGEQFF. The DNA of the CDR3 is TGTGCCAGCAGCCTTGGGACTAGCGGGGGACAAGGTGAGCAGTTCTTC.

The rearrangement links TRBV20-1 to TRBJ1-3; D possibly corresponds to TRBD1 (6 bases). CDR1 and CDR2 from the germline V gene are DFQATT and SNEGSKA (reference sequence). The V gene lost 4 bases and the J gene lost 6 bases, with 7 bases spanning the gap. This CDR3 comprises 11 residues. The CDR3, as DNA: TGCAGTGCTAACAGGGAAAACACCATATATTTT. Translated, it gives CSANRENTIYF.

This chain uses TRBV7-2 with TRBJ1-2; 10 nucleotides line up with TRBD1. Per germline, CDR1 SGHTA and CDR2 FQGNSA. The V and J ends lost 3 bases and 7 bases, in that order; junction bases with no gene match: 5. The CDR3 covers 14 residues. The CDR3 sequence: CASSFSRQGAGYTF. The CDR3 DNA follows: TGTGCCAGCAGCTTCTCCCGACAGGGGGCTGGCTACACCTTC. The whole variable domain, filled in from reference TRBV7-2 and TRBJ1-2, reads GAGVSQSPSNKVTEKGKDVELRCDPISGHTALYWYRQSLGQGLEFLIYFQGNSAPDKSGLPSDRFSAERTGGSVSTLTIQRTQQEDSAVYLCASSFSRQGAGYTFGSGTRLTVV.

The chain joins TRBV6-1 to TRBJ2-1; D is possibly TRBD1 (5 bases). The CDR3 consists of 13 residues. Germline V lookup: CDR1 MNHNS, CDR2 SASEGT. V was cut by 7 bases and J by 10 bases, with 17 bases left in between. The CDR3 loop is CASIRVRGTEQFF. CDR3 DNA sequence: TGTGCCAGCATCCGGGTTAGGGGAACCGAGCAGTTCTTC.

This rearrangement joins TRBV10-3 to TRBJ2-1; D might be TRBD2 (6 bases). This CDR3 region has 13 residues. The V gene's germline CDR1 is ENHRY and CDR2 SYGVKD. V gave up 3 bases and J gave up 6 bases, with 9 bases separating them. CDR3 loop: CAISDRELNEQFF. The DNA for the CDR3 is TGTGCCATCAGTGACCGGGAGCTCAATGAGCAGTTCTTC.

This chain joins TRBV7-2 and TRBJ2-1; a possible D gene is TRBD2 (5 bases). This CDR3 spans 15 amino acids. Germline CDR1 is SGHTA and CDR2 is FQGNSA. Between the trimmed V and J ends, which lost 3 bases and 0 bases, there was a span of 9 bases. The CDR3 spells CASSLQRSSYNEQFF. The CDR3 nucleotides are TGTGCCAGCAGCTTGCAGCGGAGCTCCTACAATGAGCAGTTCTTC.

The CDR3 DNA reads as TGTGCCAGTAAGGCAGGGGCCTCACCCCTCCACTTT. Translation gives CASKAGASPLHF. The J gene is TRBJ1-6, the V gene TRBV6-5; a possible D gene is TRBD1 (6 bases). The CDR3 has 12 residues. Per germline, CDR1 MNHEY and CDR2 SVGAGI. Trimming took 9 bases from V and 10 from J, leaving 13 bases between them.

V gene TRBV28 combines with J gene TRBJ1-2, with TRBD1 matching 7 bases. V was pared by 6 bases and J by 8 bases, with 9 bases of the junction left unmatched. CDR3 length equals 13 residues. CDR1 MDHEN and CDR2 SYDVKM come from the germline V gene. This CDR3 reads CASRSDRARGYTF. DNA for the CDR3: TGTGCCAGCAGATCAGACAGGGCTCGAGGCTACACCTTC.

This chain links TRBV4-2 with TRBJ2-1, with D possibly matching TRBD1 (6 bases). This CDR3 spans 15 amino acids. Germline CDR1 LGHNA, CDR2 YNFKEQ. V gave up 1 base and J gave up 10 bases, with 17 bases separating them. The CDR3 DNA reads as TGTGCCAGCAGCCAAGGGCCAGGAGAAGGGGGAGAGCAGTTCTTC. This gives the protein CASSQGPGEGGEQFF.

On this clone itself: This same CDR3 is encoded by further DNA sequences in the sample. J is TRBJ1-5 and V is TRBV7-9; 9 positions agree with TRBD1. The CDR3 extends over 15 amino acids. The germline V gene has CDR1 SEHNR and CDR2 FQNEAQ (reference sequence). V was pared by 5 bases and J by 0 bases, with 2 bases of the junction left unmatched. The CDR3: CASSRTGDSNQPQHF. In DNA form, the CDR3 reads TGTGCCAGCAGCCGGACAGGGGATAGCAATCAGCCCCAGCATTTT.

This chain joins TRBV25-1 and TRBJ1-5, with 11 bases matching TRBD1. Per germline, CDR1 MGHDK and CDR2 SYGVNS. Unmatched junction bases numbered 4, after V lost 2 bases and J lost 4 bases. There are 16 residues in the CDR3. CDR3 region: CASSETGTGGNQPQHF. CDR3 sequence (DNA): TGTGCCAGCAGTGAAACGGGGACAGGGGGAAATCAGCCCCAGCATTTT.

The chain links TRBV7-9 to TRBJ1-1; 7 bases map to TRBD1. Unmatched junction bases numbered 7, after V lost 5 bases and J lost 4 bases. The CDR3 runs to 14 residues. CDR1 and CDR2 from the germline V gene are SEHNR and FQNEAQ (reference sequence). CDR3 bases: TGTGCCAGCAGCGGGGGACAGTGGAGCACTGAAGCTTTCTTT. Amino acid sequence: CASSGGQWSTEAFF.

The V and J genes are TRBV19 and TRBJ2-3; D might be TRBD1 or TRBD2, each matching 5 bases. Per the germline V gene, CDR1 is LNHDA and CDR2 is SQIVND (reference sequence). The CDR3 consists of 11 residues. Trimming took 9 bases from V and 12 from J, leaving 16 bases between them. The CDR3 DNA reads TGTGCCAGCTCGATATCCGGGACCCAGTATTTT. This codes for CASSISGTQYF.

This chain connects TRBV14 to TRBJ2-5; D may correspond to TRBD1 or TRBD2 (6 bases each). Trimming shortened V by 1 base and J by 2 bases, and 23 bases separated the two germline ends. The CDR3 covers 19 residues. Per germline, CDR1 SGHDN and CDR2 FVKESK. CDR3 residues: CASSQALGGKGTLQETQYF. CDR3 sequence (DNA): TGTGCCAGCAGCCAAGCTCTGGGAGGAAAGGGGACATTACAAGAGACCCAGTACTTC.

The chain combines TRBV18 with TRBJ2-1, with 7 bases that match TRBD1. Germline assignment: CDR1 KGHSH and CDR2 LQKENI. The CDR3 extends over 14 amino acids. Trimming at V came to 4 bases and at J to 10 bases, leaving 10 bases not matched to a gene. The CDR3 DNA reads TGTGCCAGCTCACAAAACACAGGGGATGAAGAGCAGTTCTTC. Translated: CASSQNTGDEEQFF. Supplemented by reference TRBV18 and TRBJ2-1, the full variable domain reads NAGVMQNPRHLVRRRGQEARLRCSPMKGHSHVYWYRQLPEEGLKFMVYLQKENIIDESGMPKERFSAEFPKEGPSILRIQQVVRGDSAAYFCASSQNTGDEEQFFGPGTRLTVL.

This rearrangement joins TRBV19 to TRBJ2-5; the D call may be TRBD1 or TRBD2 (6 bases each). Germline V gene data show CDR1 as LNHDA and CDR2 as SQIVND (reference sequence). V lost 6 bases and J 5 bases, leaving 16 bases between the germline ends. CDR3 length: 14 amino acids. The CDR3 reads CASRKGQGGETQYF. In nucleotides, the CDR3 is TGTGCCAGTAGGAAGGGCCAAGGGGGGGAGACCCAGTACTTC.

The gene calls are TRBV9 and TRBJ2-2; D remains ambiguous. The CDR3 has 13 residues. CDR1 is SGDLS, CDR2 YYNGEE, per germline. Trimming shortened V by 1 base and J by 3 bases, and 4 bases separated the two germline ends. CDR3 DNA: TGTGCCAGCAGCGTATATGACACCGGGGAGCTGTTTTTT. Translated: CASSVYDTGELFF.

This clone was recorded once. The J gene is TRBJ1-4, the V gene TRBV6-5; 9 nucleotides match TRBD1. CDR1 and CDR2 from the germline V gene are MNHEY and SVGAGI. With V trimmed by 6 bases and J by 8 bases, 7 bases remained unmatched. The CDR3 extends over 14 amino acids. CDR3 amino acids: CASSYRGLREKLFF. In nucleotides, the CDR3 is TGTGCCAGCAGCTACAGGGGGCTTAGGGAAAAACTGTTTTTT.

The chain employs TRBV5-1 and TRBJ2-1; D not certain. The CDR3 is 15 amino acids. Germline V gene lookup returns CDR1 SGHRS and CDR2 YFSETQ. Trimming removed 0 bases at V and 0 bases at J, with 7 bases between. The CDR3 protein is CASSLGGLSYNEQFF. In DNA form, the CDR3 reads TGCGCCAGCAGCTTGGGGGGTCTCTCCTACAATGAGCAGTTCTTC.